The sequence of this T cell receptor (beta chain) was determined in a study of blood T cells in healthy people across ages. Study details: The capture of about one barcoded beta molecule per two T cells was achieved by template switching.

Together with a sample-barcoded 5' primer, a J-beta primer mix was included in a second PCR lasting about 7 to 12 cycles. Template switching added a 12-random-nucleotide identifier to every cDNA molecule. TCRdb re-called the 5' RACE reads through MiXCR, storing one row per CDR3 protein. Found here are 920,000 or so distinct CDR3 sequences, 45% of them singletons; the top ten hold over 15%. Study observations and caveats: It was held that diversity estimates obtained from one million T cells represented underestimates. Diversity was higher, and naive CD4+ cells more numerous, in long-lived donors than in aged donors.

This clonotype was found a few times. Its antigen is undetermined. This CDR3 is built from 14 residues. V lost 8 bases to trimming and J lost 6 bases; unmatched junction nucleotides: 8. The germline V gene has CDR1 MDHEN and CDR2 SYDVKM. Sequenced material: blood. This chain uses TRBV28 with TRBJ2-1; 9 nucleotides match TRBD1. This TCR derives from a woman aged 60-75 years in good health. The CDR3 nucleotides are TGTGCCAGCGTCCGGGACAGGGTGATCAATGAGCAGTTCTTC. It translates to CASVRDRVINEQFF.